This T cell receptor beta chain was obtained from a study of blood T cell repertoires in COVID-19 (dated by TCRdb to 2019 to 2021). In the study overall: Samples from collaborators originated in the United States, Italy and Spain and spanned both the acute and convalescent phases of COVID-19. Where available, HLA class I and class II types were obtained from metadata supplied by the sample provider rather than from assay-based typing. The repertoires were made available in a free public database intended to serve as a resource for research on the immune response to SARS-CoV-2. The dataset comprised deeply sampled blood TCRbeta repertoires from subjects exposed to, actively infected with, or recovered from COVID-19. The prospective study material was composed of cDNA or gDNA derived from T cells, B-cell-depleted T cells, or PBMCs. A de-identified subject ID, COVID-19 status, age in years and sex were almost always included in the sample metadata. Samples came from the ongoing ImmuneRACE study (first 160 participants) plus 1,254 subjects from 6 global collaborators. Overall study results and their limits: The amount of clinical and demographic metadata varied by source and participant and was provided uncurated.

In Seattle, one collaborating source enrolled patients while the infection was active and tracked those patients longitudinally over the course of disease. Collaborating institutions collected whole blood in K2EDTA tubes following their own protocols. For TCRbeta analysis, collaborators shipped samples as frozen whole blood, isolated PBMCs, or DNA extracted from either of those sample types. As for this clone: The specificity of this receptor is unknown. No much larger clone exists at a distance of one base, and base qualities are not known.

TCRbeta CDR3 regions were amplified from genomic DNA by means of the immunoSEQ Assay, a bias-controlled multiplex PCR. Regarding the original processing steps: The number of nucleated cells in each sample was estimated from the amplification of reference gene primers within the assay. To quantify the absolute abundance of each unique TCRbeta CDR3 rearrangement, sequence reads were collapsed and filtered. For each sample, productive Simpson clonality was calculated by taking the square root of Simpson's diversity index across productive rearrangements. TCRdb holds this immuneACCESS table with in-frame rearrangements only. Some clones are missing; in checked studies, unresolved V genes explain under half, and the rest has no known cause. V and J calls and clone size are given by that table; D and trimming were obtained from the DNA. In all, the sample holds about 350,000 clones, and roughly 90% of those were seen once. The top ten constitute 3.9% of the sample.

A distance of 28 bases separates the germline ends of V and J, which lose 4 bases and 4 bases respectively. Including cysteine and phenylalanine, the CDR3 has 19 amino acids. The DNA shown is the 57-base CDR3, in frame from base 1. CDR1 and CDR2, looked up from the germline V gene (reference sequence), are LNHDA and SQIVND. The sequence is built from TRBV19 and TRBJ1-2; a weak D assignment points to TRBD1 (6 bases agree). The sample taken for sequencing was peripheral blood. The TCR originated in a woman in her sixties with COVID-19, enrolled during active disease. The sequenced DNA: TGTGCCAGTAGTACTTTGTCCGACAGGAGGAGAGGTATTAGCTATGGCTACACCTTC. Its translation reads: CASSTLSDRRRGISYGYTF.